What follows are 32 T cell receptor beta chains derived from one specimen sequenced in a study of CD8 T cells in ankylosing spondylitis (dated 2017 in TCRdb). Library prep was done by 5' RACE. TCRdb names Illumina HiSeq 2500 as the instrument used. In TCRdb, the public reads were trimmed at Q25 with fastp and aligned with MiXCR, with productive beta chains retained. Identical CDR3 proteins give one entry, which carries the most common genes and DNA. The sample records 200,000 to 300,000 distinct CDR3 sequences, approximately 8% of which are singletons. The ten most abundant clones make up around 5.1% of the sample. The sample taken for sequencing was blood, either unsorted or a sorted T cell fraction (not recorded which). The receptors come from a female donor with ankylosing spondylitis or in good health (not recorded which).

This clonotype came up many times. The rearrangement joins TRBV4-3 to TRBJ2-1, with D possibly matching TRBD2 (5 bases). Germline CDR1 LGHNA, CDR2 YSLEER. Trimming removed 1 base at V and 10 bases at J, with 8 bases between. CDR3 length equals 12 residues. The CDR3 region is CASSQGRLEQFF. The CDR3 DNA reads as TGCGCCAGCAGCCAAGGGCGACTAGAGCAGTTCTTC.

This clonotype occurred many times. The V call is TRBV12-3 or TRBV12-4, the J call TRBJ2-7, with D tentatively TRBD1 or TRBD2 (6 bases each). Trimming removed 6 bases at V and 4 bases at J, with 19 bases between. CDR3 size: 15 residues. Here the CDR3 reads CASSPLPGAKYEQYF. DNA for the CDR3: TGTGCCAGCAGCCCACTGCCGGGGGCAAAGTACGAGCAGTACTTC.

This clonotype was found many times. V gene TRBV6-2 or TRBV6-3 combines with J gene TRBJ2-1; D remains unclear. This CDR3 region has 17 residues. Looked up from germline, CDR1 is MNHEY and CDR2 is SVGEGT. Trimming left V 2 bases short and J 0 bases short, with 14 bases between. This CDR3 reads CASSYLLGPGSYNEQFF. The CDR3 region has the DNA TGTGCCAGCAGTTACCTTTTAGGACCAGGCTCCTACAATGAGCAGTTCTTC.

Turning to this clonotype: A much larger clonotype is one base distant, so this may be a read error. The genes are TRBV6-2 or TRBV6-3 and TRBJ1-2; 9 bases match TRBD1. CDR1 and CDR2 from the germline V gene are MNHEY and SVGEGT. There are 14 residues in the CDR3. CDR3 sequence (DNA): TGTGCCAGCAGTTACATGGGACAGGGATATGACTACACCTTC. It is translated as CASSYMGQGYDYTF.

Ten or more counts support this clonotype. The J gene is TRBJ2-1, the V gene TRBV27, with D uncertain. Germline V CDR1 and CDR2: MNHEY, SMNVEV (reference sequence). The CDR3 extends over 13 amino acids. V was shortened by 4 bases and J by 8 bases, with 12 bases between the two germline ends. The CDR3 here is CASSWHTTDEQFF. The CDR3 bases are TGTGCCAGCAGTTGGCATACCACCGATGAGCAGTTCTTC.

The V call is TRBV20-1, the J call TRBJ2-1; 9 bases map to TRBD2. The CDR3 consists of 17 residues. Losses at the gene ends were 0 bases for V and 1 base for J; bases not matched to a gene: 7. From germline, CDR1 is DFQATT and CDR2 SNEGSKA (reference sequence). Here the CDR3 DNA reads TGCAGTGCTAGAGATTCCAGCGGGAGGCCTTCCTACAATGAGCAGTTCTTC. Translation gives CSARDSSGRPSYNEQFF.

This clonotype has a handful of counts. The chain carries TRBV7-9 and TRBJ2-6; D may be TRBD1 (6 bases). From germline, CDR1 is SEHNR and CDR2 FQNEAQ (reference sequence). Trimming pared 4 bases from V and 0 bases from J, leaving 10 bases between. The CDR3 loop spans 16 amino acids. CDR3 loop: CASSSGALSGANVLTF. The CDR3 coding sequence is TGTGCCAGCAGCTCAGGGGCCCTCTCTGGGGCCAACGTCCTGACTTTC.

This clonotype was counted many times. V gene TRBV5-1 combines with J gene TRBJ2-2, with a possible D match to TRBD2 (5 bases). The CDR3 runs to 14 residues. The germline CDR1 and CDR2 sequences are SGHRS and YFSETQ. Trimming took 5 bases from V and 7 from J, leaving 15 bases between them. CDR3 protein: CASRLHPRDGELFF. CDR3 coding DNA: TGCGCCAGCAGATTACACCCCCGGGACGGGGAGCTGTTTTTT.

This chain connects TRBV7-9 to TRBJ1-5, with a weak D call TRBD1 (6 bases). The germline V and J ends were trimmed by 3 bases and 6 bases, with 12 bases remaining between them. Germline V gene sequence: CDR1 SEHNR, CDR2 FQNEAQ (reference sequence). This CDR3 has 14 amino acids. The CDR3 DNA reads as TGTGCCAGCAGCTTCCCGGGGGCCGGTCAGCCCCAGCATTTT. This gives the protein CASSFPGAGQPQHF.

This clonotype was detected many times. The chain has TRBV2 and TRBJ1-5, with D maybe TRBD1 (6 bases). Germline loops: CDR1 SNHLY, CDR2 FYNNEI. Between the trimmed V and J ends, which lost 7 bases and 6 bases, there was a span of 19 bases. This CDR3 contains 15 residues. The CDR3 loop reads CASTPEGGRGQPQHF. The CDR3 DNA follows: TGTGCCAGCACCCCTGAAGGGGGTCGTGGTCAGCCCCAGCATTTT. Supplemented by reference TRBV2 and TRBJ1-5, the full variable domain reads EPEVTQTPSHQVTQMGQEVILRCVPISNHLYFYWYRQILGQKVEFLVSFYNNEISEKSEIFDDQFSVERPDGSNFTLKIRSTKLEDSAMYFCASTPEGGRGQPQHFGDGTRLSIL.

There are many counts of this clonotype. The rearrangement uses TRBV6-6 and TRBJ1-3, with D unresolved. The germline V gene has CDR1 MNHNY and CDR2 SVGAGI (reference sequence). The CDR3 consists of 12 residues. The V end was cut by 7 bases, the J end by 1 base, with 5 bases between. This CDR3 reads CASTDSGNTIYF. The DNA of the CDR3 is TGTGCCAGCACGGATTCTGGAAACACCATATATTTT.

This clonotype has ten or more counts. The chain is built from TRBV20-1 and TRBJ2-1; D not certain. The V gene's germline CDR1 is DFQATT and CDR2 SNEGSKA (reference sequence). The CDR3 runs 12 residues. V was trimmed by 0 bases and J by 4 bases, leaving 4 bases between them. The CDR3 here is CSARDAYNEQFF. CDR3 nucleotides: TGCAGTGCTAGAGACGCATACAATGAGCAGTTCTTC.

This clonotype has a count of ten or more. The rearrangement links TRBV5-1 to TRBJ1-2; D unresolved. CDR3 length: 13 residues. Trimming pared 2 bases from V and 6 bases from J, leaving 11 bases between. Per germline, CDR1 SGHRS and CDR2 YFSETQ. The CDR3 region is CASSFGSADGYTF. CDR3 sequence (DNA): TGCGCCAGCAGCTTTGGATCCGCGGATGGCTACACCTTC.

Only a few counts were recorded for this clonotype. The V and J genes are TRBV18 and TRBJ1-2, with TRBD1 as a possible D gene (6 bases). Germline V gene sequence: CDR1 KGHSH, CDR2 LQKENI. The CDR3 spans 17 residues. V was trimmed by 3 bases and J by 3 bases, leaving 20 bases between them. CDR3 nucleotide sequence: TGTGCCAGCTCACCGGGGGCGGTGACCGTAGGAGACTATGGCTACACCTTC. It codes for CASSPGAVTVGDYGYTF.

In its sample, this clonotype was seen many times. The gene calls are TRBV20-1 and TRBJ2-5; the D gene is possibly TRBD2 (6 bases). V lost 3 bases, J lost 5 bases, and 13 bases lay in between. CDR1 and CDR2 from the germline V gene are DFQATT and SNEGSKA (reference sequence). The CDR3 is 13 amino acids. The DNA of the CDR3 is TGCAGTGCTAGTAGAATGGGGAGGGAGACCCAGTACTTC. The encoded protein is CSASRMGRETQYF.

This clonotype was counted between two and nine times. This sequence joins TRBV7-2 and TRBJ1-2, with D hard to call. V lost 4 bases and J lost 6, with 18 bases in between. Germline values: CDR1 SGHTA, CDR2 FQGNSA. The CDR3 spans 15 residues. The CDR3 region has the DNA TGTGCCAGCAGCTCTTACAGTCGTTTTGTACATGGCTACACCTTC. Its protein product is CASSSYSRFVHGYTF.

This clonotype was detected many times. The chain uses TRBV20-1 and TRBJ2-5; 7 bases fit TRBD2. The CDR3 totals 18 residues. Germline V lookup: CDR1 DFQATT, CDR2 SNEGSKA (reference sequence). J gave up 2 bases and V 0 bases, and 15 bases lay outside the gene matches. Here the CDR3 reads CSARDIGPSGRLQETQYF. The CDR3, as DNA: TGCAGTGCTAGAGATATTGGCCCTAGCGGCAGACTGCAAGAGACCCAGTACTTC.

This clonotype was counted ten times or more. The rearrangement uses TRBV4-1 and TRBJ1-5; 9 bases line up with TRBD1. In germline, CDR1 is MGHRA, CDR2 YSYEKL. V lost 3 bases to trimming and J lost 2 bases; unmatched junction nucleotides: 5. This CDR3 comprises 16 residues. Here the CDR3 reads CASSQNRGPGNQPQHF. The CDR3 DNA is TGCGCCAGCAGCCAGAACAGGGGGCCGGGCAATCAGCCCCAGCATTTT.

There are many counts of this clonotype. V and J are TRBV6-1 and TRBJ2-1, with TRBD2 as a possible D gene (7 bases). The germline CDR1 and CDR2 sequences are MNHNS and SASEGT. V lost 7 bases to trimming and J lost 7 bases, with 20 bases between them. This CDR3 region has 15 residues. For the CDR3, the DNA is TGTGCCAGCAACAACGGGGGGCCGGCTAGTAATGAGCAGTTCTTC. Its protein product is CASNNGGPASNEQFF.

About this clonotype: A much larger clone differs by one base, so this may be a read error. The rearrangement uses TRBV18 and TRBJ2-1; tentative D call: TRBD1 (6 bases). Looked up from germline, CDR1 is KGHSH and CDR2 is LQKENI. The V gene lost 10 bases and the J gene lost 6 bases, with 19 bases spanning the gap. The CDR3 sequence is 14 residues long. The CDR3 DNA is TGTGCCAACTCCCTCCGGGACACAGGCAATGAGCAGTTCTTC. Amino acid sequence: CANSLRDTGNEQFF.

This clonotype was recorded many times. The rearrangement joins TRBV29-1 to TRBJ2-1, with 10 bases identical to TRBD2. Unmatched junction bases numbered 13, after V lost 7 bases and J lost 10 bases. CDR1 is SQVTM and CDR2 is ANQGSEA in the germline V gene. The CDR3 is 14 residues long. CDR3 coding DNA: TGCAGCGCCCCTGTGGTAGCGGGAGGTGGAGAGCAGTTCTTC. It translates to CSAPVVAGGGEQFF.

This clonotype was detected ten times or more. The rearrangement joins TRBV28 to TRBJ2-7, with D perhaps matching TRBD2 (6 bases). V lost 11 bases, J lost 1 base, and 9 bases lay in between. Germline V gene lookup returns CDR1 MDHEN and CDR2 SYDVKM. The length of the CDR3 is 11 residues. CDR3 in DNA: TGTGCCCACGGGAGATCCTACGAGCAGTACTTC. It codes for CAHGRSYEQYF. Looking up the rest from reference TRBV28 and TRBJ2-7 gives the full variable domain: DVKVTQSSRYLVKRTGEKVFLECVQDMDHENMFWYRQDPGLGLRLIYFSYDVKMKEKGDIPEGYSVSREKKERFSLILESASTNQTSMYLCAHGRSYEQYFGPGTRLTVT.

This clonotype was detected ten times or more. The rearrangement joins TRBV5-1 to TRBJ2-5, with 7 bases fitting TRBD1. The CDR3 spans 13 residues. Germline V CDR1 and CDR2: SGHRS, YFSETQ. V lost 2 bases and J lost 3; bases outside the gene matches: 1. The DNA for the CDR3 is TGCGCCAGCAGCTTCCAGGGGGAAGAGACCCAGTACTTC. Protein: CASSFQGEETQYF.

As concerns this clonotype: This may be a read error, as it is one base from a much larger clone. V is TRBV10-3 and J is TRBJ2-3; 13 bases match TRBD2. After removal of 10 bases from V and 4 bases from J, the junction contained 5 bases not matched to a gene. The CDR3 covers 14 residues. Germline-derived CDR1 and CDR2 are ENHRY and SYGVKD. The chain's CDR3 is CATGGLAGADTQYF. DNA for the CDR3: TGTGCCACCGGAGGACTAGCGGGAGCAGATACGCAGTATTTT.

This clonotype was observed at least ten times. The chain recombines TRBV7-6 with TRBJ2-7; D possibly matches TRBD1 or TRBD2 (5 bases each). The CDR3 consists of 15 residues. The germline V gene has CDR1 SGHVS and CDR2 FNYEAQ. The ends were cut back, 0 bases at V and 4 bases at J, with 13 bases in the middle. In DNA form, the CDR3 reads TGTGCCAGCAGCTTAGCGCCGGGACCAGTATACGAGCAGTACTTC. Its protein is CASSLAPGPVYEQYF.

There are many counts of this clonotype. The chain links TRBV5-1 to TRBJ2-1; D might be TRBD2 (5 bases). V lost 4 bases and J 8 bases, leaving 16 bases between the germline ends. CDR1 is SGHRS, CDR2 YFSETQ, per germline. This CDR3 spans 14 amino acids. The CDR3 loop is CASSEGLNVDEQFF. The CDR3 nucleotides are TGCGCCAGCAGCGAGGGTCTTAATGTGGATGAGCAGTTCTTC.

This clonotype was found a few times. As DNA, the CDR3 is TGTGCCAGCAGTGGCGGGGCGATCTTCTATGGCTACACCTTC. The encoded protein is CASSGGAIFYGYTF. The rearrangement uses TRBV2 and TRBJ1-2; TRBD1 is a possible D gene (5 bases). V lost 4 bases and J lost 4, with 13 bases in between. Germline V gives CDR1 SNHLY, CDR2 FYNNEI. CDR3 size: 14 residues.

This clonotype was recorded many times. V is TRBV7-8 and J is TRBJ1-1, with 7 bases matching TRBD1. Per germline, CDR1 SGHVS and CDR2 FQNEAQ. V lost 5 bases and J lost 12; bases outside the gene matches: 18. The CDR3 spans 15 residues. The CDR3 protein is CASSLRGQTGTDPFF. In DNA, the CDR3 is TGTGCCAGCAGCCTGCGGGGCCAAACAGGGACAGATCCTTTCTTT.

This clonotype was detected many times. CDR3 protein: CASSQELDRGTDTQYF. CDR3 in DNA: TGCGCCAGCAGCCAAGAACTGGACAGGGGCACAGATACGCAGTATTTT. The chain is built from TRBV4-3 and TRBJ2-3; TRBD1 matches 8 bases. The CDR3 is made up of 16 amino acids. Germline loops: CDR1 LGHNA, CDR2 YSLEER. V lost 0 bases, J lost 1 base, and 3 bases stayed unmatched.

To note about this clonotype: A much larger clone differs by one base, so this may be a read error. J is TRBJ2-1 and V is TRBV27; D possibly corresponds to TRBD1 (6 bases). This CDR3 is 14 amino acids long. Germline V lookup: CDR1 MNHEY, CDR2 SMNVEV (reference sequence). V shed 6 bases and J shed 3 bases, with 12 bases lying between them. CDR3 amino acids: CASSIQDSYNEQFF. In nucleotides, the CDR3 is TGTGCCAGCAGCATACAGGACAGCTACAATGAGCAGTTCTTC.

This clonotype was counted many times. The CDR3: CAGEDHRAFF. The CDR3 region has the DNA TGTGCCGGGGAGGACCACAGGGCTTTCTTT. The chain links TRBV6-1 to TRBJ1-1, with D possibly being TRBD1 (5 bases). The V end lost 11 bases, the J end lost 11 bases, and 15 bases lay between the germline ends. Germline assignment: CDR1 MNHNS and CDR2 SASEGT. This CDR3 spans 10 amino acids.

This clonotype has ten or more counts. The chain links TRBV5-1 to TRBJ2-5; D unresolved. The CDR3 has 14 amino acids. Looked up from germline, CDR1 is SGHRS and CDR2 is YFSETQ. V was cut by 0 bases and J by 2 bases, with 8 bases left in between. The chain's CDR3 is CASSLGPVQETQYF. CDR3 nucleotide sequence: TGCGCCAGCAGCTTGGGTCCGGTACAAGAGACCCAGTACTTC.